The subject of this entry is one T cell receptor beta chain. The CDR3 totals 13 residues. V was shortened by 5 bases and J by 10 bases, with 15 bases between the two germline ends. Germline values: CDR1 SGHTA, CDR2 FQGNSA. These data originate in a study of CD8+ T cells in alopecia areata. In each case, RNA was isolated and then reverse transcribed into cDNA as the sequencing template. The method was immunoSEQ multiplex PCR; TCRdb's version includes in-frame clones alone and lacks a portion of them. The sample has approximately 160,000 clones, around 60% seen once. The treatment denotes: oral pan-JAK inhibitor, 5-10 mg twice daily.

V is TRBV7-2 and J is TRBJ2-1; D may be TRBD2 (5 bases). The clonotype was recovered from a human donor with alopecia areata. Sequencing used CD4+ T cells sorted from blood, obtained at week 24, from a patient treated with tofacitinib. CDR3 region: CASSPPGSGEQFF. The CDR3 coding sequence is TGTGCCAGCAGCCCCCCCGGAAGCGGCGAGCAGTTCTTC.